This TCR beta chain comes out of a study of Graves' ophthalmopathy and Graves' hyperthyroidism. The CDR3 totals 16 residues. From germline, CDR1 is SGHAT and CDR2 FQNNGV. V was cut by 1 base and J by 5 bases, with 17 bases left in between. Study conclusions and caveats: Most thyroid clonotypes with frequency above 0.001 were detected in blood too. Between ophthalmopathy and stable hyperthyroidism, a 13-signature model drew a separation with around 88% sensitivity and approximately 79% specificity.

Hyperthyroidism was classified as stable if no ophthalmopathy occurred within 18 months of follow-up. Aged 18 to 65, hyperthyroidism patients had been newly diagnosed, with under 2 months' duration. This clonotype was seen at least ten times. No antigen is known for it. RNA transcripts were the source from which TCR beta CDR3 regions were amplified. Investigators did first-round RT-PCR with HTBI primers, then second-round multiplex PCR. MiXCR was run by TCRdb on the multiplex PCR reads, yielding one entry per CDR3 protein. Counted here are just over 400,000 distinct CDR3 sequences, more than 20% occurring once; the ten biggest clones make up 3%.

The sequenced sample consisted of peripheral blood. This rearrangement joins TRBV11-2 to TRBJ1-1, with unresolved D. This clonotype was sampled from a young woman with stable Graves' hyperthyroidism. The CDR3 spells CASSLGVSPVGTEAFF. As DNA, the CDR3 is TGTGCCAGCAGCTTAGGAGTGAGCCCGGTAGGTACTGAAGCTTTCTTT.